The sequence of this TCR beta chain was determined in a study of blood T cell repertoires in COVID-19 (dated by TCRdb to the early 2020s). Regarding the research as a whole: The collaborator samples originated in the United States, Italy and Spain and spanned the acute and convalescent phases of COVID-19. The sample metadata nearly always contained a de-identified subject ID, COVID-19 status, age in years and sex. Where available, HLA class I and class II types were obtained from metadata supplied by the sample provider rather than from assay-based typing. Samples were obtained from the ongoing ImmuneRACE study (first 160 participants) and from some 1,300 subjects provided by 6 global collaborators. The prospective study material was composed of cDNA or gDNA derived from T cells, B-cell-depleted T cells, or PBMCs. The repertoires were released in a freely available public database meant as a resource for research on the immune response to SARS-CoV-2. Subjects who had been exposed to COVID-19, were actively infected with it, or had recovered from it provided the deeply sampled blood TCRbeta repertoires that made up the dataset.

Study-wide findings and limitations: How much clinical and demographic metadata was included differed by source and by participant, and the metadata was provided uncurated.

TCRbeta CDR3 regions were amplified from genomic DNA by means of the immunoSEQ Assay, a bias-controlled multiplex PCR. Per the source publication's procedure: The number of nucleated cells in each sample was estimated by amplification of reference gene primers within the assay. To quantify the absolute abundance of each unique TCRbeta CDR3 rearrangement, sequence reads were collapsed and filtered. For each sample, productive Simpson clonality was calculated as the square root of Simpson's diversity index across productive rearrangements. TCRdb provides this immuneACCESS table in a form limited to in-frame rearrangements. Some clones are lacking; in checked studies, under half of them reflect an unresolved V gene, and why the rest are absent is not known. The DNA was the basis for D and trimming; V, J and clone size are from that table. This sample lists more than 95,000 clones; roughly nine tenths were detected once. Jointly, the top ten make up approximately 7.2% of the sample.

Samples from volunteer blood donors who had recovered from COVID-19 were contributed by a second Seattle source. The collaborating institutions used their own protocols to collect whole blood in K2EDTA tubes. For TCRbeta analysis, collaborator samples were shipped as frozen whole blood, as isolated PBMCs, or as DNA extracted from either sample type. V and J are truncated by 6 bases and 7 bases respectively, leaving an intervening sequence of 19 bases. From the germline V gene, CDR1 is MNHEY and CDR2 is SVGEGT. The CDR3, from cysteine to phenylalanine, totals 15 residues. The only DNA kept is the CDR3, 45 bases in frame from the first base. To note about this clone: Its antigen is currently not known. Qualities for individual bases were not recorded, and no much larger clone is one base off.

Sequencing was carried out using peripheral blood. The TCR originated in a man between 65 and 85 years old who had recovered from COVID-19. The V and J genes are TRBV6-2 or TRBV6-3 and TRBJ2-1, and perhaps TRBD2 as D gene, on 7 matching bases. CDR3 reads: CASSPGGGRGNEQFF. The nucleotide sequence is TGTGCCAGCAGCCCCGGGGGCGGGAGAGGAAATGAGCAGTTCTTC.